The 9 T cell receptor beta chains presented below share a single source sample, sequenced in a study of cytotoxic CD8 clonotypes in ibrutinib-treated CLL. TCRdb's table, derived via immunoSEQ multiplex PCR, lists solely in-frame clones and lacks some. The table has about 140,000 clones, 70% to 85% seen once. This sample comprised PBMCs, obtained after 12 months of ibrutinib treatment. These receptors were collected from a human donor with chronic lymphocytic leukemia.

The chain is built from TRBV7-2 and TRBJ2-5, with TRBD1 identical over 7 bases. Germline trimming cut 3 bases from V and 4 bases from J; bases unmatched to any gene: 2. The CDR3 is 13 amino acids. CDR1 and CDR2 from the germline V gene are SGHTA and FQGNSA. Here the CDR3 DNA reads TGTGCCAGCAGCTTGAACAGGGGAGAGACCCAGTACTTC. It translates to CASSLNRGETQYF.

This clone was seen a single time. V and J are TRBV7-9 and TRBJ2-7, with 9 bases identical to TRBD1. Germline assignment: CDR1 SEHNR and CDR2 FQNEAQ (reference sequence). V shed 6 bases and J 4 bases; nucleotides not matched to a gene: 13. The CDR3 covers 16 residues. In nucleotides, the CDR3 is TGTGCCAGCAGTCATAGCGACAGGGGGAAAGGTTACGAGCAGTACTTC. Translating gives CASSHSDRGKGYEQYF.

This sequence joins TRBV9 and TRBJ2-7; D is undetermined. The V gene lost 1 base and the J gene lost 4 bases, with 15 bases spanning the gap. CDR1 SGDLS and CDR2 YYNGEE come from the germline V gene. The CDR3 length is 15 residues. DNA of the CDR3: TGTGCCAGCAGCGTAATGGGCAGAGAGGATTACGAGCAGTACTTC. Its protein is CASSVMGREDYEQYF.

This clone was seen ten or more times. The gene calls are TRBV4-1 and TRBJ2-6; D possibly uses TRBD1 or TRBD2 (5 bases each). There are 15 residues in the CDR3. Germline CDR1 and CDR2: MGHRA and YSYEKL. Trimming removed 6 bases at V and 0 bases at J, with 9 bases between. The CDR3 loop reads CASRGVSSGANVLTF. CDR3 DNA sequence: TGCGCCAGCAGGGGGGTCAGCTCTGGGGCCAACGTCCTGACTTTC.

Written as DNA, the CDR3 is TGCAGCGTTCGACAGGGGGTGGATTCACCCCTCCACTTT. Protein: CSVRQGVDSPLHF. This chain joins TRBV29-1 and TRBJ1-6; 9 nucleotides agree with TRBD1. The V gene's germline CDR1 is SQVTM and CDR2 ANQGSEA. The CDR3 consists of 13 residues. V lost 5 bases to trimming and J lost 8 bases; unmatched junction nucleotides: 4.

In this sample, this clone turned up once. The J gene is TRBJ2-1, the V gene TRBV5-1; TRBD2 agrees at 8 bases. The CDR3 runs to 15 residues. The V and J ends lost 0 bases and 1 base, in that order; junction bases with no gene match: 0. The germline CDR1 and CDR2 sequences are SGHRS and YFSETQ. CDR3 coding DNA: TGCGCCAGCAGCTTGGGCGGGGGGTCCTACAATGAGCAGTTCTTC. It specifies CASSLGGGSYNEQFF.

This chain joins TRBV2 and TRBJ2-7, with 8 bases identical to TRBD1. CDR1 SNHLY and CDR2 FYNNEI come from the germline V gene. This CDR3 has 12 residues. The ends lost 7 bases at V and 4 bases at J; junction bases unmatched: 3. CDR3 protein: CASTDRDYEQYF. Here the CDR3 DNA reads TGTGCCAGCACGGACAGGGATTACGAGCAGTACTTC.

Only one count was recorded for this clone. The chain carries TRBV19 and TRBJ2-2; perhaps D is TRBD1 or TRBD2 (5 bases each). V gave up 1 base and J gave up 6 bases, with 18 bases separating them. Germline V lookup: CDR1 LNHDA, CDR2 SQIVND (reference sequence). The CDR3 is made up of 17 amino acids. DNA of the CDR3: TGTGCCAGTAGTATAGTCGGGGACGCCCGGTTCTCCGGGGAGCTGTTTTTT. It is translated as CASSIVGDARFSGELFF. The whole variable domain, filled in from reference TRBV19 and TRBJ2-2, reads DGGITQSPKYLFRKEGQNVTLSCEQNLNHDAMYWYRQDPGQGLRLIYYSQIVNDFQKGDIAEGYSVSREKKESFPLTVTSAQKNPTAFYLCASSIVGDARFSGELFFGEGSRLTVL.

This clone showed up just a few times. The rearrangement joins TRBV2 to TRBJ1-5; 9 bases match TRBD1. The V and J ends lost 5 bases and 6 bases, in that order; junction bases with no gene match: 5. This CDR3 spans 14 amino acids. Germline assignment: CDR1 SNHLY and CDR2 FYNNEI. The CDR3 sequence is CASSPGTGSQPQHF. The CDR3 DNA sequence: TGTGCCAGCAGTCCGGGGACAGGGTCTCAGCCCCAGCATTTT.